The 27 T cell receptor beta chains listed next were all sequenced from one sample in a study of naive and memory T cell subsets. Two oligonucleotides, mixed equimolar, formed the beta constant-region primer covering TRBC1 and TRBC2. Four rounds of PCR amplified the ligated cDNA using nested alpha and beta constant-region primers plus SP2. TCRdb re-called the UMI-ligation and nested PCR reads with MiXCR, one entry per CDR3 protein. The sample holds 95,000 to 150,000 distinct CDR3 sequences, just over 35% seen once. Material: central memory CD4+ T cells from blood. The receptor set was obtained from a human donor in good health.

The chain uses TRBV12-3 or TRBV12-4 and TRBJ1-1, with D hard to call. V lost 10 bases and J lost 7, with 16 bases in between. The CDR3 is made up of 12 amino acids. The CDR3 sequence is CATALSANEAFF. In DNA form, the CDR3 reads TGTGCCACCGCCCTGTCGGCAAATGAAGCTTTCTTT.

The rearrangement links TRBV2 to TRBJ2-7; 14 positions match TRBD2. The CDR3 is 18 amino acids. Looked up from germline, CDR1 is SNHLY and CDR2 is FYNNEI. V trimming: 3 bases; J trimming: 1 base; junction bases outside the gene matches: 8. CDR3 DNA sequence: TGTGCCAGCAGTGACTTGGGACTAGCGGGAGCCGCGTCCTACGAGCAGTACTTC. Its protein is CASSDLGLAGAASYEQYF.

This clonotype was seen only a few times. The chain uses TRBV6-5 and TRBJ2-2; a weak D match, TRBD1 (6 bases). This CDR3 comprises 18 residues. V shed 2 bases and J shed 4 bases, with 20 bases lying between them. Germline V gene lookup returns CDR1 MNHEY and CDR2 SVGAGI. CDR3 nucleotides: TGTGCCAGCAGTTACCGGTCAGGGGTGGGACGGGGCACCGGGGAGCTGTTTTTT. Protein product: CASSYRSGVGRGTGELFF.

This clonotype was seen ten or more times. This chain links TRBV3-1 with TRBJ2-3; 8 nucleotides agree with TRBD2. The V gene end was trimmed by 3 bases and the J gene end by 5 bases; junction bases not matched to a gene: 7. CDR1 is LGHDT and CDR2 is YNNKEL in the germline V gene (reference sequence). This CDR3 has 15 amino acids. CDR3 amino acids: CASSHRIGTRDTQYF. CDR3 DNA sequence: TGTGCCAGCAGCCATCGGATCGGGACTAGAGATACGCAGTATTTT.

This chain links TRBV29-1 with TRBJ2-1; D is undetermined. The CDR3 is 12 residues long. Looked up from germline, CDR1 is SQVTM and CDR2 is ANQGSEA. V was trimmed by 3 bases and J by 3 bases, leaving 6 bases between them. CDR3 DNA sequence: TGCAGCGTTGATGGTCTCTACAATGAGCAGTTCTTC. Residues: CSVDGLYNEQFF.

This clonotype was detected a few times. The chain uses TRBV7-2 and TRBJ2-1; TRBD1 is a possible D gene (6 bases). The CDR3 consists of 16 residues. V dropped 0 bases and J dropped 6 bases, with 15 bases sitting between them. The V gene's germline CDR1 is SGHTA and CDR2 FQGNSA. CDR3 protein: CASSLAKQGRSNEQFF. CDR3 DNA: TGTGCCAGCAGCTTAGCGAAACAGGGAAGGAGCAATGAGCAGTTCTTC.

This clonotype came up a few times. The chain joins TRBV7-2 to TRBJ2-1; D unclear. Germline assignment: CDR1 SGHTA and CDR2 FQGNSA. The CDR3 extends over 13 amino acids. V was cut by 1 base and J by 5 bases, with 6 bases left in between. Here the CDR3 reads CASSLERDNEQFF. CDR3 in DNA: TGTGCCAGCAGCTTAGAGCGAGACAATGAGCAGTTCTTC.

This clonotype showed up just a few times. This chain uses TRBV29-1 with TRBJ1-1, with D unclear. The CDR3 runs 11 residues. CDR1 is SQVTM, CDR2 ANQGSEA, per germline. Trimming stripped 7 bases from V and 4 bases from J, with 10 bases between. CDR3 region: CSAQMSTEAFF. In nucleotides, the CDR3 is TGCAGCGCACAGATGAGCACTGAAGCTTTCTTT. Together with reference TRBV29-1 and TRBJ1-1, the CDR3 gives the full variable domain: SAVISQKPSRDICQRGTSLTIQCQVDSQVTMMFWYRQQPGQSLTLIATANQGSEATYESGFVIDKFPISRPNLTFSTLTVSNMSPEDSSIYLCSAQMSTEAFFGQGTRLTVV.

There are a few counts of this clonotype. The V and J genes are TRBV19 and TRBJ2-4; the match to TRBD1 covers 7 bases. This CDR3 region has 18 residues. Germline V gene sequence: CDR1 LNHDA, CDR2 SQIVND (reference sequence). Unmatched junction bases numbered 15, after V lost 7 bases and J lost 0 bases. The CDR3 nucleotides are TGTGCCAGTAAATCGGCAGGGGGTTCTAATCTAGCCAAAAACATTCAGTACTTC. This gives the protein CASKSAGGSNLAKNIQYF.

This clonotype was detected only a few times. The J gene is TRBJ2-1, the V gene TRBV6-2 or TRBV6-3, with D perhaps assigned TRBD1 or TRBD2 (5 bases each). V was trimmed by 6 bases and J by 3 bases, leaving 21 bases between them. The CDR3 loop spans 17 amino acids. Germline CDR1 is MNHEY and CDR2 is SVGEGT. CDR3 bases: TGTGCCAGCAGCTATGTATACGGGGCCCTTAACTACAATGAGCAGTTCTTC. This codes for CASSYVYGALNYNEQFF.

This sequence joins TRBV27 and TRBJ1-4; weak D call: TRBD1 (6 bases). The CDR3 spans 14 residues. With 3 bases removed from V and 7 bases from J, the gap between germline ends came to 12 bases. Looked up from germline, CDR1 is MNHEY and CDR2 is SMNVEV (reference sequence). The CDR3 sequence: CASSFGGRSEKLFF. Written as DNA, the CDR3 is TGTGCCAGCAGTTTCGGGGGGCGAAGTGAAAAACTGTTTTTT.

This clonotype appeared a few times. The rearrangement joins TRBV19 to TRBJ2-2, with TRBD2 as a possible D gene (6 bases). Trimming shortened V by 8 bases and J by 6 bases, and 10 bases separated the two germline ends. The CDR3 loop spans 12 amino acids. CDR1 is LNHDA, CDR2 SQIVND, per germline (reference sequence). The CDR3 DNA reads TGTGCCAGTGGACTATCACCCGGGGAGCTGTTTTTT. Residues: CASGLSPGELFF.

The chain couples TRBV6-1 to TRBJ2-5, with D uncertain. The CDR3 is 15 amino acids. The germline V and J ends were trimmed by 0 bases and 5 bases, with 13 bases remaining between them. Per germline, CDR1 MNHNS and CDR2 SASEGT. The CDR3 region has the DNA TGTGCCAGCAGTGAAGCGCAAGGACCCGCGGAGACCCAGTACTTC. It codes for CASSEAQGPAETQYF.

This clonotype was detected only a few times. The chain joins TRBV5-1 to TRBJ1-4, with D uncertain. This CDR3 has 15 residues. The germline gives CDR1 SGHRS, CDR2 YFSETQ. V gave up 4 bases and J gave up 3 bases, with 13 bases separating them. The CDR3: CASSQTTASNEKLFF. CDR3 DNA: TGCGCCAGCAGCCAAACTACAGCGTCTAATGAAAAACTGTTTTTT.

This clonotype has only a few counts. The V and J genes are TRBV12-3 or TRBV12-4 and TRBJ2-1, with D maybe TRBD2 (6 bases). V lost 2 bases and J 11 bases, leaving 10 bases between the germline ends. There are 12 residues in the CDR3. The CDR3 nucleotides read TGTGCCAGCAGTTTAAGGGCGGGAAAGCAGTTCTTC. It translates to CASSLRAGKQFF.

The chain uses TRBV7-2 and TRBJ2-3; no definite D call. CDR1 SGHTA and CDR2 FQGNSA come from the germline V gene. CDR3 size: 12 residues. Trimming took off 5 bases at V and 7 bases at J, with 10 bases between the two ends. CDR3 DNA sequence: TGTGCCAGCAGCCCCCTGGGGAATACGCAGTATTTT. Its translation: CASSPLGNTQYF.

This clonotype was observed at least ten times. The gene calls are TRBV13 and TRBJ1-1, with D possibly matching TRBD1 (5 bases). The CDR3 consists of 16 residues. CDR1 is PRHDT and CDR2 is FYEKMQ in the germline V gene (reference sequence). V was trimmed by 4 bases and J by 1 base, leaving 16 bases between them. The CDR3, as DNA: TGTGCCAGCAGCTGGGGAGGGGCCGCCACGAACACTGAAGCTTTCTTT. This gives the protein CASSWGGAATNTEAFF.

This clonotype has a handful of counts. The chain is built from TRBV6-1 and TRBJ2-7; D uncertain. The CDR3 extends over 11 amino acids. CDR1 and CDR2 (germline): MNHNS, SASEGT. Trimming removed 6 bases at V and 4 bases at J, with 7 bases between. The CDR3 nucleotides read TGTGCCAGCAGCCTTATTTACGAGCAGTACTTC. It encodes CASSLIYEQYF.

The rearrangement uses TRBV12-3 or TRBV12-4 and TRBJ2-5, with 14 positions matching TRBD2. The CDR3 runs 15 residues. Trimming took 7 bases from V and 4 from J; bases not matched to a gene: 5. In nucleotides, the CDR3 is TGTGCCAGCACCAGGACTAGCGGGAGGTCAGAGACCCAGTACTTC. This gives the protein CASTRTSGRSETQYF.

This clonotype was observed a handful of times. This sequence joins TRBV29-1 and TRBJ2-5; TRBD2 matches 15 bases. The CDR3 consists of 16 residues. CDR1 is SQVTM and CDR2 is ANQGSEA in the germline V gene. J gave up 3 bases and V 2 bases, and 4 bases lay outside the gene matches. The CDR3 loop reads CSVEKGLAGGEETQYF. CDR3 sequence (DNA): TGCAGCGTTGAAAAAGGACTAGCGGGAGGGGAAGAGACCCAGTACTTC.

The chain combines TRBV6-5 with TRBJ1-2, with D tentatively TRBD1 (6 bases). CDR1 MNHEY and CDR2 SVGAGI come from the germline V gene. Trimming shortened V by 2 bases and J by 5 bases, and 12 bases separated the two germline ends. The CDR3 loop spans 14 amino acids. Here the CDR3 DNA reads TGTGCCAGCAGTTACACGGGGGCAGGATATGGCTACACCTTC. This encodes CASSYTGAGYGYTF.

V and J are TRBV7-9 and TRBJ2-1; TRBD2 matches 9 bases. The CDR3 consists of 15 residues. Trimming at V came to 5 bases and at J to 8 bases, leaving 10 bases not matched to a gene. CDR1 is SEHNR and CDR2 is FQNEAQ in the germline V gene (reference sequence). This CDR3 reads CASSPRVAGVHEQFF. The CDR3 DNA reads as TGTGCCAGCAGCCCCCGAGTAGCGGGAGTCCATGAGCAGTTCTTC.

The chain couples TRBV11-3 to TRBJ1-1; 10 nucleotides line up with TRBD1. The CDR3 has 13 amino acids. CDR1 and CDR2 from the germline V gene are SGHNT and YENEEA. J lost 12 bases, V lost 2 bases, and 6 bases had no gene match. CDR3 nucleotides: TGTGCCAGCAGCTTAAGGACAGGGGGTAGGACTTTCTTT. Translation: CASSLRTGGRTFF. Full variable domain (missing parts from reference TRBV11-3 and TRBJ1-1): EAGVVQSPRYKIIEKKQPVAFWCNPISGHNTLYWYLQNLGQGPELLIRYENEEAVDDSQLPKDRFSAERLKGVDSTLKIQPAELGDSAVYLCASSLRTGGRTFFGQGTRLTVV.

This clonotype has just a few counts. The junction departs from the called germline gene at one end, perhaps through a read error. In DNA form, the CDR3 reads TGTGCCAGCAGCTTAGGTTTAGGACTAGCGGGCCTTAGCTTC. Its translation: CASSLGLGLAGLSF. J is TRBJ2-1 and V is TRBV11-2; TRBD2 matches 11 bases. This CDR3 contains 14 residues. The germline V gene encodes CDR1 SGHAT and CDR2 FQNNGV.

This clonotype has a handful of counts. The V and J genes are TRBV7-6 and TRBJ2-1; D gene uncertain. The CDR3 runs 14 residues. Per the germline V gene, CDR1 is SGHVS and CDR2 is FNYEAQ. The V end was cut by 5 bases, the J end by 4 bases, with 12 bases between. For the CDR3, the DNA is TGTGCCAGCAGCGCGGAGAGAGAATACAATGAGCAGTTCTTC. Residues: CASSAEREYNEQFF.

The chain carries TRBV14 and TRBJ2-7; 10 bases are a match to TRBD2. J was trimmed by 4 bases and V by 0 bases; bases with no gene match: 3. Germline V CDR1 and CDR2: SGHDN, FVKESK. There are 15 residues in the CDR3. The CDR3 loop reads CASSQDRTSGYEQYF. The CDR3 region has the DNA TGTGCCAGCAGCCAAGATCGGACTAGCGGTTACGAGCAGTACTTC.

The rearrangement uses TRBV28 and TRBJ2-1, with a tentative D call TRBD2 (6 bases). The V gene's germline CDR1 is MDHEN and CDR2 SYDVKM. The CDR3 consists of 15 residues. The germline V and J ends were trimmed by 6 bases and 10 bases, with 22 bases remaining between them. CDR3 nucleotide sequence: TGTGCCAGCAGCCCGCCGGGACTTCCCCTTCGAGAGCAGTTCTTC. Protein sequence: CASSPPGLPLREQFF.